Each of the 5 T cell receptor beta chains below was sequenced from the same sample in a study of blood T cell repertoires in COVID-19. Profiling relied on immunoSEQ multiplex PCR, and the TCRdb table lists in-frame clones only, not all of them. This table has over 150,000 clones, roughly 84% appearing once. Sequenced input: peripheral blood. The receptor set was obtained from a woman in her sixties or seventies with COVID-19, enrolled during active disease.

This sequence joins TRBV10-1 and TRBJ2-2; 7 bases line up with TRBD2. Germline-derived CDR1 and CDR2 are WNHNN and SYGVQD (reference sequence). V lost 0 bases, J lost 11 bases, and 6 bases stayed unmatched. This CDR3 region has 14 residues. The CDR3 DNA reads TGCGCCAGCAGTGAGTCGAGATCGGGAGGCGAGCTGTTTTTT. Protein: CASSESRSGGELFF.

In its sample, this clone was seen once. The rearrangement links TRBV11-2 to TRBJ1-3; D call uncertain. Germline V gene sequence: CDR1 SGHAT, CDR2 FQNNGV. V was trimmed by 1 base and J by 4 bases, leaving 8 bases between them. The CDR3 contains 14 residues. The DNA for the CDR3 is TGTGCCAGCAGCTTAGCCGGGGTAGGAAACACCATATATTTT. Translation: CASSLAGVGNTIYF.

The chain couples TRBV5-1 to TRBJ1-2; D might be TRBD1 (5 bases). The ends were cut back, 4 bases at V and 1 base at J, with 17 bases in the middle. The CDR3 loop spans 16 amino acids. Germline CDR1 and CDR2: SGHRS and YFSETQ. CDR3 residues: CASSDYIGEVNYGYTF. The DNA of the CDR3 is TGCGCCAGCAGCGATTACATAGGGGAAGTTAACTATGGCTACACCTTC. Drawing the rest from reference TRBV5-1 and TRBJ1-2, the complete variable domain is KAGVTQTPRYLIKTRGQQVTLSCSPISGHRSVSWYQQTPGQGLQFLFEYFSETQRNKGNFPGRFSGRQFSNSRSEMNVSTLELGDSALYLCASSDYIGEVNYGYTFGSGTRLTVV.

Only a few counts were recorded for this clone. CDR3 residues: CASSRGRGGQTQYF. The DNA for the CDR3 is TGTGCCAGCAGCCGTGGGCGCGGGGGACAGACCCAGTACTTC. This chain links TRBV11-3 with TRBJ2-5, with 7 bases identical to TRBD2. The CDR3 consists of 14 residues. Trimming cost V 5 bases and J 6 bases; bases outside gene matches: 9. Germline V lookup: CDR1 SGHNT, CDR2 YENEEA.

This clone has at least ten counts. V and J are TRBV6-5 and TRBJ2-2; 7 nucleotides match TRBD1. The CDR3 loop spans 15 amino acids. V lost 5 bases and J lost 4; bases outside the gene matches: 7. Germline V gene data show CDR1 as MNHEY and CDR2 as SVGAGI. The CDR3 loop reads CASSPTGPGTGELFF. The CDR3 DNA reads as TGTGCCAGCAGTCCGACAGGGCCGGGCACCGGGGAGCTGTTTTTT.